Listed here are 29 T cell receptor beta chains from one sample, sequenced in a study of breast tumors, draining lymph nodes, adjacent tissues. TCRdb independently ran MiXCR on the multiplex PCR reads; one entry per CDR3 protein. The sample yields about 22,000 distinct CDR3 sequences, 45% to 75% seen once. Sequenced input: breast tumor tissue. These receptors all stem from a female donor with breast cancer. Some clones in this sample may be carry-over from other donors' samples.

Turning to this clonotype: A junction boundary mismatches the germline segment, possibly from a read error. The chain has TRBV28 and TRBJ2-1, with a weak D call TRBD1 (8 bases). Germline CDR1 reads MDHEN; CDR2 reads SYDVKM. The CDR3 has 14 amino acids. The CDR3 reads CVSRGLADYNEQFF. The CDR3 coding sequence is TGTGTCAGCAGGGGGCTAGCGGATTACAATGAGCAGTTCTTC.

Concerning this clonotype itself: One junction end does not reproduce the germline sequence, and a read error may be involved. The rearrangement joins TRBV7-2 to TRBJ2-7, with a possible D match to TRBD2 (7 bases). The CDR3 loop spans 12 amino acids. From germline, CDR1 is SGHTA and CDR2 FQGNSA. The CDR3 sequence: CASSLGEGGHCF. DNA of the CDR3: TGTGCCAGCAGTTTAGGGGAGGGGGGTCACTGCTTC.

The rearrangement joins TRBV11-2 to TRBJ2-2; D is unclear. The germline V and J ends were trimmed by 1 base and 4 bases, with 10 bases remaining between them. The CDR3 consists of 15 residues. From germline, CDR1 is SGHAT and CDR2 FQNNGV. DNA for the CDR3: TGTGCCAGCAGCTTAGTACATGGGCCCACCGGGGAGCTGTTTTTT. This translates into CASSLVHGPTGELFF.

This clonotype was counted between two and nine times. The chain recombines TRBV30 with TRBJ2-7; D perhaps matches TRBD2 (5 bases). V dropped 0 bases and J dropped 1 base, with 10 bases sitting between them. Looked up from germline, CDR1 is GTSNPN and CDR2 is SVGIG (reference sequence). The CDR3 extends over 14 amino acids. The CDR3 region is CAWSVTGLSYEQYF. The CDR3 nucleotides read TGTGCCTGGAGTGTCACCGGACTTTCCTACGAGCAGTACTTC.

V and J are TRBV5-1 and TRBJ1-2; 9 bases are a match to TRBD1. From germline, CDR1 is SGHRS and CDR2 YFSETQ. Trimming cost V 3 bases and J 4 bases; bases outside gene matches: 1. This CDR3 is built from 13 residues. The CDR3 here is CASSSDRGYGYTF. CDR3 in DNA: TGCGCCAGCAGCTCGGACAGGGGCTATGGCTACACCTTC.

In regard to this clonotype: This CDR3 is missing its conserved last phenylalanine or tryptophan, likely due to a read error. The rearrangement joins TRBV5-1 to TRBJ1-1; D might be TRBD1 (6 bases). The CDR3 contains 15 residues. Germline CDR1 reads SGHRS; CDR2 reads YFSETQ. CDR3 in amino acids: CASSLRSTGNTEAFL. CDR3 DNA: TGCGCTAGCAGCTTACGTTCGACAGGGAACACTGAAGCTTTCTTG.

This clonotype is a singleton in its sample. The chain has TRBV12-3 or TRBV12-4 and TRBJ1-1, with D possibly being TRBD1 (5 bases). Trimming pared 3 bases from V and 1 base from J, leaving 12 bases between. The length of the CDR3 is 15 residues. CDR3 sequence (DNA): TGTGCCAGCAGTTTGAGGGGCAGACCGAACACTGAAGCTTTCTTT. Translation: CASSLRGRPNTEAFF.

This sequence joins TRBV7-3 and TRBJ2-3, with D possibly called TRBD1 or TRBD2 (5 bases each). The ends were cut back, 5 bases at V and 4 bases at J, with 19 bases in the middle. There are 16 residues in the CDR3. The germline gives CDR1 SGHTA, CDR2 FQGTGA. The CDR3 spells CASSPSRARGADTQYF. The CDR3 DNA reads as TGTGCCAGCAGCCCGTCGCGAGCGAGAGGGGCAGATACGCAGTATTTT.

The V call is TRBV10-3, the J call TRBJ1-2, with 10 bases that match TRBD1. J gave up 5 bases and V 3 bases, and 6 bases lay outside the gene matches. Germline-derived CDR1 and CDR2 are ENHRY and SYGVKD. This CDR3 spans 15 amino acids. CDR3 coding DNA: TGTGCCATCAGTGATGGAGGGACAGGGGCGTATGGCTACACCTTC. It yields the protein CAISDGGTGAYGYTF.

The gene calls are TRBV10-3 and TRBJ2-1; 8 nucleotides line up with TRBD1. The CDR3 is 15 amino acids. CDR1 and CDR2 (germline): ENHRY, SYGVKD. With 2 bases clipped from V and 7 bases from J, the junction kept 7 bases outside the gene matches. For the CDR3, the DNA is TGTGCCATCAGTGAGGGACAGGGAACCCAGAATGAGCAGTTCTTC. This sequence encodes CAISEGQGTQNEQFF.

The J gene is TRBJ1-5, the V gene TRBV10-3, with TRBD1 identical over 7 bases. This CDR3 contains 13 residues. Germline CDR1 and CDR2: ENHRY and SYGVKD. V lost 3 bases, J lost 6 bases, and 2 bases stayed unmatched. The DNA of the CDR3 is TGTGCCATCAGTGACCGGGACAGTCAGCCCCAGCATTTT. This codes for CAISDRDSQPQHF.

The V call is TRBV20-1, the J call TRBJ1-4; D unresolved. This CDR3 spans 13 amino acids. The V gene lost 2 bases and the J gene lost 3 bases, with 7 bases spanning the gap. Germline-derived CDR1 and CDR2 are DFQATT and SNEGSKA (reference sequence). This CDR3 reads CSARQQSNEKLFF. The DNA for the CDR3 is TGCAGTGCTAGACAGCAGTCTAATGAAAAACTGTTTTTT.

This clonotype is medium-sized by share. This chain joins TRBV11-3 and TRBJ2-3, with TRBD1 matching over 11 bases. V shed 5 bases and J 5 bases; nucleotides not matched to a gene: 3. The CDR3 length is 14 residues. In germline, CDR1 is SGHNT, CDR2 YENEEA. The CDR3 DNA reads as TGTGCCAGCAGCCTGGGACAGGGGGGAGATACGCAGTATTTT. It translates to CASSLGQGGDTQYF.

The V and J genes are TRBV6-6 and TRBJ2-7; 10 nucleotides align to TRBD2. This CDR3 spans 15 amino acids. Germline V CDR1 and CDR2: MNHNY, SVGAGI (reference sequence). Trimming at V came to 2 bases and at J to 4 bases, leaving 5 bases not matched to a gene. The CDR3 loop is CASSYEASGSYEQYF. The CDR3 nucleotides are TGTGCCAGCAGTTACGAGGCTAGCGGGAGTTACGAGCAGTACTTC.

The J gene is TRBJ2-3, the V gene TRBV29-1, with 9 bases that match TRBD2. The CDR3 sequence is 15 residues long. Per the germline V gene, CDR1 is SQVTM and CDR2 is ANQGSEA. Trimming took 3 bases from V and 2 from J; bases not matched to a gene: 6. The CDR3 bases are TGCAGCGTTGACGGGACTAGCTCTTCCACAGATACGCAGTATTTT. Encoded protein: CSVDGTSSSTDTQYF.

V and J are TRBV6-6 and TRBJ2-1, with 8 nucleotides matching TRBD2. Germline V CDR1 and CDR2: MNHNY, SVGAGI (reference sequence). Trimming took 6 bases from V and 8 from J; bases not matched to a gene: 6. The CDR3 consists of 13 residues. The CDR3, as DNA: TGTGCCAGCAGGCCGGGACTAGGATATGAGCAGTTCTTC. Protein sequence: CASRPGLGYEQFF.

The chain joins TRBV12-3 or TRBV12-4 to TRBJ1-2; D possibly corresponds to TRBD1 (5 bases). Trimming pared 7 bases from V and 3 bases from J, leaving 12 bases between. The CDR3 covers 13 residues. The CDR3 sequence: CASTAAGDYGYTF. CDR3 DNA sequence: TGTGCCAGCACCGCTGCGGGGGACTATGGCTACACCTTC.

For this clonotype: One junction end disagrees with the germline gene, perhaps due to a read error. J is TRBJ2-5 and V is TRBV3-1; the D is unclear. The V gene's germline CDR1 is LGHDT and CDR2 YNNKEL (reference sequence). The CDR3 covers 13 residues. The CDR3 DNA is TGCGCCAGCAGCCAAAGGCAGGTGGAGACCCAGTACTTC. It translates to CASSQRQVETQYF.

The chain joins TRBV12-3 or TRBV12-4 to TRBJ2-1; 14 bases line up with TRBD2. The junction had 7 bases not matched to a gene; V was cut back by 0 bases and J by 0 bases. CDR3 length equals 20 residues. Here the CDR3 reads CASSLALGLAGASSYNEQFF. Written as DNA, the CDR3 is TGTGCCAGCAGTTTAGCGCTGGGACTAGCGGGAGCGAGCTCCTACAATGAGCAGTTCTTC.

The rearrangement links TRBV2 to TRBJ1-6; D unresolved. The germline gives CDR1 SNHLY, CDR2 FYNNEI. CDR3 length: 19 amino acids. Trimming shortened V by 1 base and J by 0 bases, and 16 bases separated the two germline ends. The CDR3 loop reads CASSEVGADPSSYNSPLHF. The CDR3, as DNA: TGTGCCAGCAGTGAAGTGGGTGCAGACCCGAGCTCCTATAATTCACCCCTCCACTTT.

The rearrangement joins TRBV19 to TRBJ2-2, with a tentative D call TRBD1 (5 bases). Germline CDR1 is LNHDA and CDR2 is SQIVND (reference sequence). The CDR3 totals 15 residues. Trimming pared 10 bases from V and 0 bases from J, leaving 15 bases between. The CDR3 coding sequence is TGTGCCACCAAGGGGCCCCTAACGAACACCGGGGAGCTGTTTTTT. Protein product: CATKGPLTNTGELFF.

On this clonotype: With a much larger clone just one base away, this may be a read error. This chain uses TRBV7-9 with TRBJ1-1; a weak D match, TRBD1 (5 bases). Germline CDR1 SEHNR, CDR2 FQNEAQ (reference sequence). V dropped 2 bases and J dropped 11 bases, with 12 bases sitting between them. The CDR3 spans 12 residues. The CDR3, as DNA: TGTGCCAGCAGCTTAAGGGGCAGGGAGGCTTTCTTT. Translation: CASSLRGREAFF.

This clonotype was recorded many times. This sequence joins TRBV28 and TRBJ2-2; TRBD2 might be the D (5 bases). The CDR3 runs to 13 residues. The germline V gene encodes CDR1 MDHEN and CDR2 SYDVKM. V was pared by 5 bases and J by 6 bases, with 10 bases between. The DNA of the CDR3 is TGTGCCAGCAGTCTGTTGAGGGCCGGGGAGCTGTTTTTT. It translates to CASSLLRAGELFF.

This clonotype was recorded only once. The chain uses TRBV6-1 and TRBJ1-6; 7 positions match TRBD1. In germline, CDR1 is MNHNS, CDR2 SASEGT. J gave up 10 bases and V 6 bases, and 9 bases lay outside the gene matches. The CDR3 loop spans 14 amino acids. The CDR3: CASREGAVNSPLHF. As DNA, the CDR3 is TGTGCCAGCAGGGAGGGGGCGGTGAACTCACCCCTCCACTTT.

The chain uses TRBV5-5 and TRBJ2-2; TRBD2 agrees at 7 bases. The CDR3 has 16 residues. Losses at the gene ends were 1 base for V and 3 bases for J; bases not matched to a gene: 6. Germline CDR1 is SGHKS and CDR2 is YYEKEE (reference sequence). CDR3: CASSLSGGTYTGELFF. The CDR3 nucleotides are TGTGCCAGCAGCTTGTCCGGGGGGACCTACACCGGGGAGCTGTTTTTT.

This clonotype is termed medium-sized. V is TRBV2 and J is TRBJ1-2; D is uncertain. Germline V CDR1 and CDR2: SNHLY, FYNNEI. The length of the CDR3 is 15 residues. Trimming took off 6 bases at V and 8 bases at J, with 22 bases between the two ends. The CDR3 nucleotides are TGTGCCAGCAGGGCCGCCGGTAGTGAGGGCAACGGCTACACCTTC. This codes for CASRAAGSEGNGYTF.

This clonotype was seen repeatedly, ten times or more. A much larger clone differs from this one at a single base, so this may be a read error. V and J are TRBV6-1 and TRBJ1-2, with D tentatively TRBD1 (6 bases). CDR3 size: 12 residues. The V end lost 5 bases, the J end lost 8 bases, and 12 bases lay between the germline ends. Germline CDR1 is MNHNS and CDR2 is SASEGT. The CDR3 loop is CASSQLGGGYTF. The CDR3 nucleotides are TGTGCCAGCAGTCAATTGGGGGGCGGCTACACCTTC.

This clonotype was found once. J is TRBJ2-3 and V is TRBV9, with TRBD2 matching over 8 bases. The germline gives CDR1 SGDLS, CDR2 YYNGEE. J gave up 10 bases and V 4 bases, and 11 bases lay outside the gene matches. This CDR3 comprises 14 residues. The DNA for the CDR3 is TGTGCCAGCAGCAGCGGGGGCGGGAACGGGGCGCAGTATTTT. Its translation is CASSSGGGNGAQYF.

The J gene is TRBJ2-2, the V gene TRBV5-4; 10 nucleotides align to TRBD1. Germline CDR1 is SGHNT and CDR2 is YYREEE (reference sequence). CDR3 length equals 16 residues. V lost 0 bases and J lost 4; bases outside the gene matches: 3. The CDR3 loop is CASSLAWTGGTGELFF. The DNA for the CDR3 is TGTGCCAGCAGCTTGGCCTGGACAGGGGGCACCGGGGAGCTGTTTTTT.